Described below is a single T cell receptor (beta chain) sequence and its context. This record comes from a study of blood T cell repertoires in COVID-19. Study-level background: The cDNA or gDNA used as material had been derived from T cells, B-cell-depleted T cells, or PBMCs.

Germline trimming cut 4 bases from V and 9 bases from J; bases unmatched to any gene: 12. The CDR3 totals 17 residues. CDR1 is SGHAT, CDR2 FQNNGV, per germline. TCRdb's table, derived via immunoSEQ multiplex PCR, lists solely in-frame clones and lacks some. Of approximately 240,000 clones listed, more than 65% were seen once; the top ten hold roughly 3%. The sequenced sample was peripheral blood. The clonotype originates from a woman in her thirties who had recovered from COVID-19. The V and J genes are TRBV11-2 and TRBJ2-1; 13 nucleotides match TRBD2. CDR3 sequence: CASSSISAGTSGVEQFF. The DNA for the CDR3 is TGTGCCAGCAGCTCGATCTCTGCCGGGACTAGCGGGGTTGAGCAGTTCTTC. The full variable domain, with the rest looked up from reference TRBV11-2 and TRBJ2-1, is EAGVAQSPRYKIIEKRQSVAFWCNPISGHATLYWYQQILGQGPKLLIQFQNNGVVDDSQLPKDRFSAERLKGVDSTLKIQPAKLEDSAVYLCASSSISAGTSGVEQFFGPGTRLTVL.